Presented here are 25 T cell receptor beta chains from one specimen sequenced in a study of cytomegalovirus exposure and HLA in healthy donors. The PCR used 60 Vbeta and 13 Jbeta primers. Sequencing was performed with immunoSEQ multiplex PCR; in TCRdb, only in-frame clones are kept and a portion is missing. This table has some 190,000 clones, 60% to 85% appearing once. The sample consisted of PBMCs. The receptors originated from a woman in her 40s in good health and CMV-seronegative.

J is TRBJ2-7 and V is TRBV15; 9 nucleotides match TRBD2. CDR3 size: 17 residues. Germline V gene sequence: CDR1 LNHNV, CDR2 YYDKDF (reference sequence). V gave up 0 bases and J gave up 3 bases; unmatched junction bases: 9. CDR3 bases: TGTGCCACCAGCAGAGATATCCCCGCTAGCGGGAACTACGAGCAGTACTTC. It codes for CATSRDIPASGNYEQYF.

This clone was seen more than once but under ten times. The chain combines TRBV7-2 with TRBJ1-1; D gene ambiguous. Trimming stripped 2 bases from V and 4 bases from J, with 11 bases between. Looked up from germline, CDR1 is SGHTA and CDR2 is FQGNSA. The CDR3 is made up of 14 amino acids. The CDR3 loop reads CASSLIPQFTEAFF. The CDR3 region has the DNA TGTGCCAGCAGCTTAATCCCACAGTTCACTGAAGCTTTCTTT.

There are a few counts of this clone. V is TRBV15 and J is TRBJ1-4; TRBD1 agrees at 8 bases. Trimming took 0 bases from V and 7 from J; bases not matched to a gene: 4. This CDR3 is 15 amino acids long. Germline CDR1 reads LNHNV; CDR2 reads YYDKDF (reference sequence). CDR3 DNA: TGTGCCACCAGCAGAGATGTGGGGACAGGTGAAAAACTGTTTTTT. Encoded protein: CATSRDVGTGEKLFF.

This chain uses TRBV10-3 with TRBJ1-1, with 7 bases lining up with TRBD1. V shed 8 bases, J shed 3 bases, and the junction held 15 bases outside the gene matches. The CDR3 sequence is 16 residues long. Germline assignment: CDR1 ENHRY and CDR2 SYGVKD. DNA for the CDR3: TGTGCCATCGAGAGGACAGGAGAACTTTTTTACACTGAAGCTTTCTTT. Protein product: CAIERTGELFYTEAFF.

This CDR3 is CATSRGLTAGANVLTF. The CDR3 bases are TGTGCCACCAGCAGAGGTTTGACTGCTGGGGCCAACGTCCTGACTTTC. The gene calls are TRBV15 and TRBJ2-6; D unclear. The CDR3 length is 16 residues. V lost 1 base and J lost 2, with 9 bases in between. Germline loops: CDR1 LNHNV, CDR2 YYDKDF (reference sequence).

V and J are TRBV9 and TRBJ2-1; 10 bases fit TRBD2. This CDR3 has 15 amino acids. J lost 7 bases, V lost 4 bases, and 8 bases had no gene match. CDR1 and CDR2 (germline): SGDLS, YYNGEE. The CDR3 sequence: CASSPIAGGRNEQFF. The CDR3 DNA reads as TGTGCCAGCAGCCCCATAGCGGGAGGAAGGAATGAGCAGTTCTTC.

The genes are TRBV30 and TRBJ1-3, with 7 bases identical to TRBD1. The trim removed 5 bases at V and 2 bases at J, leaving 6 bases unmatched. In germline, CDR1 is GTSNPN, CDR2 SVGIG (reference sequence). This CDR3 region has 14 residues. As DNA, the CDR3 is TGTGCCTGGGGTACTACAGGGGCTGGAAACACCATATATTTT. Translated, it gives CAWGTTGAGNTIYF.

This chain connects TRBV5-1 to TRBJ2-7; 7 nucleotides line up with TRBD1. The CDR3 covers 15 residues. With 4 bases clipped from V and 4 bases from J, the junction kept 11 bases outside the gene matches. Germline assignment: CDR1 SGHRS and CDR2 YFSETQ. The CDR3 nucleotides are TGCGCCAGCAGCCCCAGACAGGGAGTGAGGTACGAGCAGTACTTC. The encoded protein is CASSPRQGVRYEQYF.

J is TRBJ1-1 and V is TRBV12-5, with unresolved D. The CDR3 is 15 amino acids. CDR1 is LGHNT, CDR2 FRNRAP, per germline. V lost 7 bases and J lost 1, with 16 bases in between. CDR3 nucleotide sequence: TGTGCTAGTGCCCTAGGGTTAGGAGGGAACACTGAAGCTTTCTTT. It encodes CASALGLGGNTEAFF.

The sample holds one count of this clone. The chain employs TRBV5-5 and TRBJ1-1; TRBD1 aligns across 7 bases. Trimming at V came to 6 bases and at J to 0 bases, leaving 5 bases not matched to a gene. Germline V gives CDR1 SGHKS, CDR2 YYEKEE (reference sequence). The CDR3 runs to 14 residues. The CDR3 bases are TGTGCCAGCATGTGGACAGGCTTGAACACTGAAGCTTTCTTT. Amino acids: CASMWTGLNTEAFF.

CDR3 bases: TGTGCCTGGTTCGGGATACTGAACACTGAAGCTTTCTTT. It is translated as CAWFGILNTEAFF. The chain couples TRBV30 to TRBJ1-1; D is unresolved. Trimming removed 5 bases at V and 0 bases at J, with 10 bases between. CDR1 and CDR2 from the germline V gene are GTSNPN and SVGIG (reference sequence). The CDR3 loop spans 13 amino acids.

This chain uses TRBV5-1 with TRBJ1-4, with TRBD1 as a possible D gene (5 bases). The CDR3 length is 14 residues. The germline gives CDR1 SGHRS, CDR2 YFSETQ. V was shortened by 8 bases and J by 8 bases, with 19 bases between the two germline ends. CDR3 residues: CASTVGGDREKLFF. The DNA for the CDR3 is TGCGCCAGTACCGTGGGGGGGGATAGGGAAAAACTGTTTTTT.

The chain joins TRBV4-1 to TRBJ1-2; 10 bases are a match to TRBD1. Trimming cost V 5 bases and J 3 bases; bases outside gene matches: 6. The CDR3 length is 15 residues. Germline assignment: CDR1 MGHRA and CDR2 YSYEKL. Here the CDR3 DNA reads TGCGCCAGCAGCGCCCGACAGGGGGCGGACTATGGCTACACCTTC. Amino acid sequence: CASSARQGADYGYTF.

V usage is TRBV5-1 and J usage is TRBJ1-1; possible D gene TRBD1, 5 bases. The CDR3 is 15 residues long. CDR1 SGHRS and CDR2 YFSETQ come from the germline V gene. Trimming removed 0 bases at V and 6 bases at J, with 15 bases between. The CDR3 protein is CASSLGGRVSSEAFF. The CDR3 bases are TGCGCCAGCAGCTTGGGAGGCAGGGTAAGCTCTGAAGCTTTCTTT. The entire variable domain, with the rest obtained from reference TRBV5-1 and TRBJ1-1, is as follows: KAGVTQTPRYLIKTRGQQVTLSCSPISGHRSVSWYQQTPGQGLQFLFEYFSETQRNKGNFPGRFSGRQFSNSRSEMNVSTLELGDSALYLCASSLGGRVSSEAFFGQGTRLTVV.

This chain uses TRBV4-1 with TRBJ2-1; perhaps TRBD2 as D (5 bases). Germline CDR1 and CDR2: MGHRA and YSYEKL. The CDR3 contains 13 residues. V was cut by 3 bases and J by 10 bases, with 13 bases left in between. The DNA for the CDR3 is TGCGCCAGCAGCCATCCCACTAGAGGCGAGCAGTTCTTC. The encoded protein is CASSHPTRGEQFF.

The rearrangement uses TRBV19 and TRBJ1-5; no clear D gene. V lost 7 bases and J 1 base, leaving 17 bases between the germline ends. CDR1 and CDR2 (germline): LNHDA, SQIVND (reference sequence). The CDR3 extends over 16 amino acids. CDR3 protein: CASKVMSRGSNQPQHF. As DNA, the CDR3 is TGTGCCAGTAAAGTTATGTCCAGAGGAAGCAATCAGCCCCAGCATTTT.

Note on this clone: Other DNA sequences in this specimen translate into the identical CDR3. This chain uses TRBV5-1 with TRBJ2-3; 14 nucleotides align to TRBD2. CDR3 length equals 18 residues. V dropped 2 bases and J dropped 0; count of bases not matched to a gene: 5. Germline CDR1 reads SGHRS; CDR2 reads YFSETQ. The CDR3 nucleotides read TGCGCCAGCAGCTTACGACTAGCGGGAGGGTTGAGCACAGATACGCAGTATTTT. Translating gives CASSLRLAGGLSTDTQYF.

This chain connects TRBV7-3 to TRBJ1-1; D call uncertain. Between the trimmed V and J ends, which lost 7 bases and 0 bases, there was a span of 24 bases. This CDR3 has 18 amino acids. Germline V gene data show CDR1 as SGHTA and CDR2 as FQGTGA. CDR3 loop: CASTLTSQQVSLNTEAFF. CDR3 nucleotide sequence: TGTGCCAGCACCCTCACCTCCCAACAAGTAAGTTTGAACACTGAAGCTTTCTTT.

Regarding this clone: One end of the junction fails to match germline, which may point to a read error. V and J are TRBV6-1 and TRBJ2-2, with D possibly being TRBD2 (5 bases). The CDR3 covers 13 residues. Germline CDR1 MNHNS, CDR2 SASEGT. The CDR3, as DNA: TGTGCCAGCACTGAAAGTGGAGGCGGGGAGCTGTTTTTT. Its translation is CASTESGGGELFF.

This clone was seen just once. Other DNA sequences in this sample translate to the same CDR3. The V and J genes are TRBV7-2 and TRBJ1-2; 9 bases fit TRBD1. The germline gives CDR1 SGHTA, CDR2 FQGNSA. This CDR3 has 14 amino acids. With 6 bases clipped from V and 2 bases from J, the junction kept 4 bases outside the gene matches. As DNA, the CDR3 is TGTGCCAGCAGTCTCGGACAGGGGAACTATGGCTACACCTTC. Protein product: CASSLGQGNYGYTF.

A word on this clone: This same CDR3 is encoded by further DNA sequences in the sample. The chain carries TRBV5-1 and TRBJ2-3; 8 nucleotides agree with TRBD1. J lost 3 bases, V lost 5 bases, and 8 bases had no gene match. The CDR3 spans 15 residues. Germline values: CDR1 SGHRS, CDR2 YFSETQ. DNA for the CDR3: TGCGCCAGCAGTTCCCAGGGGGCGCGGACAGATACGCAGTATTTT. It translates to CASSSQGARTDTQYF.

CDR3 DNA sequence: TGCGCCAGCAGCCAAGATTGGCGGGGTCGGGGCGAGCAGTACTTC. Protein: CASSQDWRGRGEQYF. The chain links TRBV4-3 to TRBJ2-7, with D maybe TRBD2 (6 bases). This CDR3 contains 15 residues. Between the trimmed V and J ends, which lost 0 bases and 6 bases, there was a span of 15 bases. Germline V CDR1 and CDR2: LGHNA, YSLEER.

This clone was found a few times. The chain has TRBV5-6 and TRBJ1-6, with 10 positions matching TRBD1. The CDR3 sequence is 14 residues long. The germline gives CDR1 SGHDT, CDR2 YYEEEE. V trimming: 4 bases; J trimming: 10 bases; junction bases outside the gene matches: 5. CDR3 bases: TGTGCCAGCAGCAGGGACAGGGGTCCCTCACCCCTCCACTTT. This sequence encodes CASSRDRGPSPLHF.

Written as DNA, the CDR3 is TGTGCCACCAGCAGAGATCAGCCGGGTTCCTACGAGCAGTACTTC. Its translation is CATSRDQPGSYEQYF. The chain couples TRBV15 to TRBJ2-7; D is undetermined. Trimming stripped 0 bases from V and 1 base from J, with 10 bases between. Looked up from germline, CDR1 is LNHNV and CDR2 is YYDKDF (reference sequence). The length of the CDR3 is 15 residues.

V is TRBV27 and J is TRBJ2-1; 12 bases line up with TRBD1. The CDR3 has 15 amino acids. Germline V gene lookup returns CDR1 MNHEY and CDR2 SMNVEV (reference sequence). V was clipped by 6 bases and J by 15 bases; unmatched bases: 15. The CDR3 is CASSSVRDRGRGPFF. CDR3 nucleotide sequence: TGTGCCAGCAGCAGCGTCCGGGACAGGGGGCGAGGACCGTTCTTC.